The 29 T cell receptor beta chains below come from one sample, sequenced in a study of T cells after yellow fever vaccination. TCRdb analysed the 5' RACE reads with MiXCR anew, one entry per CDR3 protein. The table lists some 560,000 distinct CDR3 sequences, around a sixth of them singletons, with roughly a sixth in the top ten. The sample consisted of PBMCs, taken 5 to 6 days after the first yellow fever vaccination. The receptors stem from a man aged 18-30 years who received the YFV17D yellow fever vaccine.

V and J are TRBV11-2 and TRBJ2-5; D not resolved. Trimming took 5 bases from V and 5 from J, leaving 15 bases between them. Germline CDR1 and CDR2: SGHAT and FQNNGV. The CDR3 extends over 14 amino acids. DNA for the CDR3: TGTGCCAGCAGCGGGCAGCTACCTGGGGAGACCCAGTACTTC. This codes for CASSGQLPGETQYF.

Regarding this clonotype: A read error may explain this, as a much larger clone is one base away. V is TRBV5-3 and J is TRBJ2-1, with 16 bases that match TRBD2. TRBV5-3 is designated an ORF whose function remains uncertain. With V trimmed by 8 bases and J by 0 bases, 8 bases remained unmatched. This CDR3 comprises 18 residues. CDR3 loop: CARSQGLAGGPSYNEQFF. The CDR3 nucleotides are TGTGCCAGGAGTCAGGGACTAGCGGGGGGGCCCTCCTACAATGAGCAGTTCTTC.

This clonotype was seen a handful of times. The rearrangement uses TRBV6-2 or TRBV6-3 and TRBJ1-5; D ambiguous. Trimming took 7 bases from V and 6 from J, leaving 16 bases between them. Germline-derived CDR1 and CDR2 are MNHEY and SVGEGT. The CDR3 has 14 amino acids. Here the CDR3 DNA reads TGTGCCAGCACCGAGGCCGTGGGCGGTCAGCCCCAGCATTTT. This translates into CASTEAVGGQPQHF.

This clonotype was seen a handful of times. V is TRBV30 and J is TRBJ1-2; D call uncertain. Germline V gives CDR1 GTSNPN, CDR2 SVGIG (reference sequence). V was clipped by 5 bases and J by 4 bases, with 14 bases between them. The CDR3 has 13 amino acids. The CDR3 is CAWATSPTYGYTF. CDR3 in DNA: TGTGCCTGGGCGACCAGTCCCACCTATGGCTACACCTTC.

This clonotype appeared many times. The V call is TRBV9, the J call TRBJ2-1; D gene ambiguous. Germline V CDR1 and CDR2: SGDLS, YYNGEE. Trimming cost V 3 bases and J 3 bases, with 19 bases left between them. This CDR3 comprises 17 residues. CDR3 in DNA: TGTGCCAGCAGCGCCCACCGAGCAGGTCACGACTACAATGAGCAGTTCTTC. This gives the protein CASSAHRAGHDYNEQFF. Filled out from reference TRBV9 and TRBJ2-1, the complete variable domain reads DSGVTQTPKHLITATGQRVTLRCSPRSGDLSVYWYQQSLDQGLQFLIQYYNGEERAKGNILERFSAQQFPDLHSELNLSSLELGDSALYFCASSAHRAGHDYNEQFFGPGTRLTVL.

This clonotype came up a few times. This sequence joins TRBV7-8 and TRBJ1-5; TRBD1 might be the D (5 bases). Germline CDR1 and CDR2: SGHVS and FQNEAQ. The CDR3 covers 19 residues. Trimming stripped 2 bases from V and 0 bases from J, with 20 bases between. This CDR3 is CASSLRDRGFKHSNQPQHF. DNA of the CDR3: TGTGCCAGCAGCTTACGGGATAGGGGTTTTAAACATAGCAATCAGCCCCAGCATTTT.

This clonotype was observed a few times. The chain has TRBV7-9 and TRBJ1-6, with a tentative D call TRBD1 (5 bases). Trimming took off 5 bases at V and 7 bases at J, with 15 bases between the two ends. This CDR3 is 15 amino acids long. Germline-derived CDR1 and CDR2 are SEHNR and FQNEAQ (reference sequence). CDR3 coding DNA: TGTGCCAGCAGCCTCCGGGACCTGGGAAATTCACCCCTCCACTTT. Its protein product is CASSLRDLGNSPLHF.

This clonotype was recorded many times. V usage is TRBV12-3 or TRBV12-4 and J usage is TRBJ1-2; no clear D. V was trimmed by 2 bases and J by 3 bases, leaving 4 bases between them. CDR3 size: 12 residues. CDR3 amino acids: CASSLQDYGYTF. The CDR3, as DNA: TGTGCCAGCAGTTTACAGGACTATGGCTACACCTTC.

This clonotype was counted once. The chain employs TRBV5-5 and TRBJ2-1; the D is unclear. CDR3 length: 15 residues. Germline V gene sequence: CDR1 SGHKS, CDR2 YYEKEE (reference sequence). Deletions cut 0 bases from V and 5 bases from J, with 12 bases between. The CDR3 region is CASSLALGRNNEQFF. CDR3 sequence (DNA): TGTGCCAGCAGCTTGGCGCTGGGTAGGAACAATGAGCAGTTCTTC.

V usage is TRBV7-2 and J usage is TRBJ2-1, with 8 bases fitting TRBD2. Germline V gene lookup returns CDR1 SGHTA and CDR2 FQGNSA. CDR3 length equals 15 residues. The V and J ends lost 5 bases and 8 bases, in that order; junction bases with no gene match: 11. The CDR3 spells CASSTSAGVFDEQFF. CDR3 sequence (DNA): TGTGCCAGCAGCACCTCAGCGGGGGTATTCGATGAGCAGTTCTTC. The full variable domain, rest sourced from reference TRBV7-2 and TRBJ2-1, is GAGVSQSPSNKVTEKGKDVELRCDPISGHTALYWYRQSLGQGLEFLIYFQGNSAPDKSGLPSDRFSAERTGGSVSTLTIQRTQQEDSAVYLCASSTSAGVFDEQFFGPGTRLTVL.

This clonotype showed up many times. The CDR3, as DNA: TGCGCCAGCAGCCAAGATCGAATAGAGCAGTTCTTC. Its protein is CASSQDRIEQFF. The rearrangement links TRBV4-3 to TRBJ2-1; D not resolved. The CDR3 totals 12 residues. Germline V gene sequence: CDR1 LGHNA, CDR2 YSLEER. V lost 0 bases, J lost 10 bases, and 7 bases lay in between.

This clonotype has only a few counts. The chain carries TRBV6-5 and TRBJ1-1, with D maybe TRBD1 (6 bases). V was trimmed by 4 bases and J by 1 base, leaving 13 bases between them. The CDR3 length is 15 residues. Germline CDR1 is MNHEY and CDR2 is SVGAGI. CDR3 nucleotide sequence: TGTGCCAGCAGTTCCGCTCTAGGGGGGAACACTGAAGCTTTCTTT. This codes for CASSSALGGNTEAFF.

This clonotype has only a few counts. J is TRBJ2-7 and V is TRBV6-2 or TRBV6-3; D may be TRBD1 (5 bases). V was pared by 2 bases and J by 3 bases, with 17 bases between. The CDR3 sequence is 16 residues long. From germline, CDR1 is MNHEY and CDR2 SVGEGT. CDR3: CASSYQGFKTHYEQYV. The CDR3 nucleotides read TGTGCCAGCAGTTACCAGGGCTTTAAGACCCACTACGAGCAGTACGTC.

This chain uses TRBV5-1 with TRBJ1-1; D remains unclear. Germline-derived CDR1 and CDR2 are SGHRS and YFSETQ. V was clipped by 2 bases and J by 2 bases, with 10 bases between them. This CDR3 is built from 14 residues. The CDR3 loop is CASSFWLGNTEAFF. As DNA, the CDR3 is TGCGCCAGCAGCTTTTGGCTAGGTAACACTGAAGCTTTCTTT.

A note on this clonotype: One end of the junction fails to match germline, which may point to a read error. The chain uses TRBV5-4 and TRBJ2-5; TRBD1 aligns across 10 bases. The CDR3 loop spans 15 amino acids. Germline V gene sequence: CDR1 SGHNT, CDR2 YYREEE (reference sequence). The CDR3 loop reads CASSLDRGGKETQYF. In DNA, the CDR3 is TGTGCCAGCAGTTTGGACAGGGGGGGTAAGGAGACCCAGTACTTC. Filled out from reference TRBV5-4 and TRBJ2-5, the complete variable domain reads ETGVTQSPTHLIKTRGQQVTLRCSSQSGHNTVSWYQQALGQGPQFIFQYYREEENGRGNFPPRFSGLQFPNYSSELNVNALELDDSALYLCASSLDRGGKETQYFGPGTRLLVL.

This clonotype appeared many times. The rearrangement uses TRBV5-5 and TRBJ1-1; D unclear. This CDR3 comprises 13 residues. The germline CDR1 and CDR2 sequences are SGHKS and YYEKEE (reference sequence). The V end was cut by 1 base, the J end by 5 bases, with 9 bases between. This CDR3 is CASSLWVETEAFF. CDR3 nucleotide sequence: TGTGCCAGCAGCTTGTGGGTGGAAACTGAAGCTTTCTTT.

The chain joins TRBV7-9 to TRBJ2-7, with TRBD2 identical over 8 bases. Germline V gene lookup returns CDR1 SEHNR and CDR2 FQNEAQ (reference sequence). Germline trimming cut 0 bases from V and 7 bases from J; bases unmatched to any gene: 5. The CDR3 totals 14 residues. The CDR3 nucleotides are TGTGCCAGCAGCTTAGCCGCGGGGGGATTGGAGCAGTACGTC. Amino acid sequence: CASSLAAGGLEQYV.

This clonotype was counted a few times. This sequence joins TRBV7-3 and TRBJ2-3; 9 bases line up with TRBD2. With 5 bases clipped from V and 8 bases from J, the junction kept 11 bases outside the gene matches. Germline V gene data show CDR1 as SGHTA and CDR2 as FQGTGA. The CDR3 is 15 residues long. CDR3 loop: CASSLGPGLASTQYF. CDR3 bases: TGTGCCAGCAGCCTAGGCCCGGGACTAGCAAGTACGCAGTATTTT.

Ten or more counts support this clonotype. The chain carries TRBV28 and TRBJ1-1; 9 bases align to TRBD1. The CDR3 runs to 15 residues. The V gene end was trimmed by 6 bases and the J gene end by 0 bases; junction bases not matched to a gene: 5. Germline lookup yields CDR1 MDHEN and CDR2 SYDVKM. Here the CDR3 reads CASRQTGGVNTEAFF. CDR3 DNA sequence: TGTGCCAGCAGACAAACAGGGGGCGTGAACACTGAAGCTTTCTTT.

Regarding this clonotype: A read error may be the cause here, since a much bigger clone is one base away. This rearrangement joins TRBV2 to TRBJ1-1; D is undetermined. The V gene lost 4 bases and the J gene lost 5 bases, with 5 bases spanning the gap. This CDR3 is built from 11 residues. From germline, CDR1 is SNHLY and CDR2 FYNNEI. The CDR3 DNA reads TGTGCCAGCAGTGTTGAGACTGAAGCTTTCTTT. Its protein is CASSVETEAFF.

This clonotype has just a few counts. This chain uses TRBV3-1 with TRBJ1-5; unclear D gene. Germline V gives CDR1 LGHDT, CDR2 YNNKEL (reference sequence). V was trimmed by 7 bases and J by 0 bases, leaving 16 bases between them. This CDR3 spans 16 amino acids. DNA for the CDR3: TGTGCCAGCACTCCCAGGCTCCAATCTAGCAATCAGCCCCAGCATTTT. Translated: CASTPRLQSSNQPQHF.

V gene TRBV4-3 combines with J gene TRBJ2-3, with no clear D. This CDR3 contains 15 residues. CDR1 is LGHNA and CDR2 is YSLEER in the germline V gene. V lost 1 base to trimming and J lost 1 base, with 9 bases between them. The CDR3 here is CASSQAPVGTDTQYF. CDR3 nucleotides: TGCGCCAGCAGCCAAGCTCCCGTCGGCACAGATACGCAGTATTTT.

The rearrangement uses TRBV6-1 and TRBJ2-1; 9 bases are shared with TRBD1. Germline values: CDR1 MNHNS, CDR2 SASEGT. V was clipped by 6 bases and J by 9 bases; unmatched bases: 9. There are 14 residues in the CDR3. CDR3 loop: CASSTGTGWREQFF. The DNA of the CDR3 is TGTGCCAGCAGCACCGGGACAGGGTGGCGTGAGCAGTTCTTC.

The rearrangement uses TRBV12-3 or TRBV12-4 and TRBJ2-1; D not certain. V was pared by 4 bases and J by 6 bases, with 13 bases between. This CDR3 is 14 amino acids long. DNA for the CDR3: TGTGCCAGCAGTTCGAAGAAGGATGGCAATGAGCAGTTCTTC. Translating gives CASSSKKDGNEQFF.

The rearrangement joins TRBV5-1 to TRBJ1-2; D ambiguous. The CDR3 is 15 amino acids. Germline V gene sequence: CDR1 SGHRS, CDR2 YFSETQ. Trimming shortened V by 0 bases and J by 2 bases, and 11 bases separated the two germline ends. The CDR3 is CASSLAAPGNYGYTF. The CDR3 bases are TGCGCCAGCAGCTTGGCCGCTCCGGGGAACTATGGCTACACCTTC.

The CDR3 DNA is TGCAGCGTAGGGCGAGGGGAGACCCAGTACTTC. Translation gives CSVGRGETQYF. This chain joins TRBV29-1 and TRBJ2-5; a possible D gene is TRBD2 (5 bases). CDR3 size: 11 residues. Trimming removed 6 bases from V and 5 bases from J, with 10 bases in between. Germline CDR1 reads SQVTM; CDR2 reads ANQGSEA.

This clonotype was recorded at least ten times. This chain joins TRBV5-1 and TRBJ2-7, with TRBD1 as a possible D gene (6 bases). The CDR3 is made up of 12 amino acids. V was cut by 3 bases and J by 5 bases, with 9 bases left in between. Germline CDR1 reads SGHRS; CDR2 reads YFSETQ. The DNA of the CDR3 is TGCGCCAGCAGCTATCCAGGGGACGAGCAGTACTTC. Its protein product is CASSYPGDEQYF.

This clonotype came up a few times. For the CDR3, the DNA is TGCAGCGTTGAAGTCCAGGCAGGCCTCACCGGGGAGCTGTTTTTT. This codes for CSVEVQAGLTGELFF. The V gene is TRBV29-1, the J gene TRBJ2-2; D unresolved. This CDR3 region has 15 residues. Trimming took off 1 base at V and 4 bases at J, with 13 bases between the two ends. CDR1 is SQVTM, CDR2 ANQGSEA, per germline.

In this sample, this clonotype turned up many times. The chain has TRBV4-3 and TRBJ1-2; D is perhaps TRBD1 (6 bases). From germline, CDR1 is LGHNA and CDR2 YSLEER. This CDR3 contains 13 residues. Trimming stripped 4 bases from V and 5 bases from J, with 11 bases between. The CDR3 is CASSRDGQYGYTF. The CDR3 DNA follows: TGCGCCAGCAGCCGGGACGGACAGTATGGCTACACCTTC.